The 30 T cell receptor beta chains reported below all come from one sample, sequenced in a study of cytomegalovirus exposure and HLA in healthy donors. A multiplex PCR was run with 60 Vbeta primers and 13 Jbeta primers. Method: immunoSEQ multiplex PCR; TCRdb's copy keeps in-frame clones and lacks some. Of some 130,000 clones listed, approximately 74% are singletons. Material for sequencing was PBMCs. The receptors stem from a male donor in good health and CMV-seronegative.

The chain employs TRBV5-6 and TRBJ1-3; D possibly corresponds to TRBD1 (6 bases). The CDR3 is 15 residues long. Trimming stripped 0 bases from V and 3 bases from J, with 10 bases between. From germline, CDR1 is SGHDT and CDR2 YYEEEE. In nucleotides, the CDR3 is TGTGCCAGCAGCTTGGAGGGGGTGGTTGGAAACACCATATATTTT. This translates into CASSLEGVVGNTIYF.

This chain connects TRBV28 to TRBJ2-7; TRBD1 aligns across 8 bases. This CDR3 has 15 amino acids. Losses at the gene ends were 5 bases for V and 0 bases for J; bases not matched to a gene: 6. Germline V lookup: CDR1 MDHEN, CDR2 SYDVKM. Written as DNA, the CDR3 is TGTGCCAGCAGTGGGTATGGACAGGGCTCCTACGAGCAGTACTTC. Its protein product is CASSGYGQGSYEQYF.

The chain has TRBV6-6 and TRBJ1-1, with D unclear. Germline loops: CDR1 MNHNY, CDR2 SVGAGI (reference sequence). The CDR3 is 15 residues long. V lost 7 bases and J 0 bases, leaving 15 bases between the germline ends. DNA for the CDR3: TGTGCCAGCACTACCCGGGGAGCGATGAACACTGAAGCTTTCTTT. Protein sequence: CASTTRGAMNTEAFF.

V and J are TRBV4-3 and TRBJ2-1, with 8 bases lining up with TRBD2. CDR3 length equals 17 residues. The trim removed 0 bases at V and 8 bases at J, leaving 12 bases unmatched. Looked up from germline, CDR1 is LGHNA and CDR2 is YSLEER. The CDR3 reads CASSQEVTSGSRDEQFF. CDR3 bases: TGCGCCAGCAGCCAAGAGGTCACCAGCGGGAGCAGGGATGAGCAGTTCTTC.

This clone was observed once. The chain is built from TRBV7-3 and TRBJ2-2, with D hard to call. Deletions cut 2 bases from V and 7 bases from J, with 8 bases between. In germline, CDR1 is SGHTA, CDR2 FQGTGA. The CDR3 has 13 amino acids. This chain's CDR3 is CASSLRALGELFF. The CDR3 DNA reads TGTGCCAGCAGCTTACGAGCCCTCGGGGAGCTGTTTTTT.

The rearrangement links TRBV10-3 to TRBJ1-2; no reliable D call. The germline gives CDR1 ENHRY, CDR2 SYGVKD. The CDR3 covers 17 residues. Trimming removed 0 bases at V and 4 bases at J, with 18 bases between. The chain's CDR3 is CAISESSVHLQTYGYTF. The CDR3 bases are TGTGCCATCAGTGAGTCTAGCGTTCATCTTCAGACCTATGGCTACACCTTC.

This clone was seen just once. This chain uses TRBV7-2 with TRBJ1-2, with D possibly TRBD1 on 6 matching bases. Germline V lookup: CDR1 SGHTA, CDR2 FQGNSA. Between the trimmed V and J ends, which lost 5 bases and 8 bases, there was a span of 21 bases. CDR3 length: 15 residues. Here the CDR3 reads CASSPTGSEFGGYTF. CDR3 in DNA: TGTGCCAGCAGCCCGACAGGATCCGAGTTCGGGGGCTACACCTTC.

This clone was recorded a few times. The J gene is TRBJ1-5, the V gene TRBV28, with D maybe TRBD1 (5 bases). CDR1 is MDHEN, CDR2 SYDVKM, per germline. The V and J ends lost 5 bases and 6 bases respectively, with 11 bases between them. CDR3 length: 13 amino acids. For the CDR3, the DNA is TGTGCCAGCAGTCTCAGGGTAGGTCAGCCCCAGCATTTT. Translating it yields CASSLRVGQPQHF.

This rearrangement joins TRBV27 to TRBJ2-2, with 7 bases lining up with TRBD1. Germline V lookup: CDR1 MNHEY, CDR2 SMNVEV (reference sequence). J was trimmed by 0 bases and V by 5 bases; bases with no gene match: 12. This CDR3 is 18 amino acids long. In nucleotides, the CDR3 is TGTGCCAGCAGTCCCTATCTCCGGGACAGCTCGAACACCGGGGAGCTGTTTTTT. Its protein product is CASSPYLRDSSNTGELFF.

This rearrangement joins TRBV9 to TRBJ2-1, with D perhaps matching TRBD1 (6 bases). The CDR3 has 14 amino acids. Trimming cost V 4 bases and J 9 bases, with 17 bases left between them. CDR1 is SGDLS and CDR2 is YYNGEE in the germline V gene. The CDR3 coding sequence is TGTGCCAGCAGCCCGACGACAGGAGGTGGTGAGCAGTTCTTC. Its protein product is CASSPTTGGGEQFF. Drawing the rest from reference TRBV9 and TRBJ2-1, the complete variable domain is DSGVTQTPKHLITATGQRVTLRCSPRSGDLSVYWYQQSLDQGLQFLIQYYNGEERAKGNILERFSAQQFPDLHSELNLSSLELGDSALYFCASSPTTGGGEQFFGPGTRLTVL.

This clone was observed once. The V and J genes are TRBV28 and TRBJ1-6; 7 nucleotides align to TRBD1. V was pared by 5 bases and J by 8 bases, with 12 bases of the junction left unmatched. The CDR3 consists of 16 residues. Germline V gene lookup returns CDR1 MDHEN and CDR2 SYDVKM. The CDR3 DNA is TGTGCCAGCAGTCTCTCGCGGACAGGCGGGTATTCACCCCTCCACTTT. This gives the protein CASSLSRTGGYSPLHF.

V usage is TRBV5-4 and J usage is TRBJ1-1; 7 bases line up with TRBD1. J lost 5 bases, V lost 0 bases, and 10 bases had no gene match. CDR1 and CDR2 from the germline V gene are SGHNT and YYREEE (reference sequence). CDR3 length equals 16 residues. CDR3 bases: TGTGCCAGCAGCTTGGGAGTAACAGGGGCGCCGACTGAAGCTTTCTTT. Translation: CASSLGVTGAPTEAFF. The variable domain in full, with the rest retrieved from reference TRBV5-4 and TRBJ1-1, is ETGVTQSPTHLIKTRGQQVTLRCSSQSGHNTVSWYQQALGQGPQFIFQYYREEENGRGNFPPRFSGLQFPNYSSELNVNALELDDSALYLCASSLGVTGAPTEAFFGQGTRLTVV.

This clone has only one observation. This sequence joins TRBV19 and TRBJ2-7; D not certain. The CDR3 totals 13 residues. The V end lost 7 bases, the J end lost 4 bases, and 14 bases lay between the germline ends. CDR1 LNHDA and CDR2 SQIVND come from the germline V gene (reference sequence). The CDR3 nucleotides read TGTGCCAGTAAGGTGCCGGGTCCATACGAGCAGTACTTC. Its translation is CASKVPGPYEQYF.

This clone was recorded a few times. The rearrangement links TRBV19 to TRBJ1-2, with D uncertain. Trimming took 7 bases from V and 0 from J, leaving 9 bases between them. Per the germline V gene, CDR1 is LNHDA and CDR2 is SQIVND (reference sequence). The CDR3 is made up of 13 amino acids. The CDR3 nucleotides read TGTGCCAGTAAAAGCCCCTCTAACTATGGCTACACCTTC. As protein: CASKSPSNYGYTF.

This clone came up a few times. The DNA of the CDR3 is TGTGCCAGCAGCTTCGAGGGATTCAGCAATCAGCCCCAGCATTTT. Translating it yields CASSFEGFSNQPQHF. V usage is TRBV5-5 and J usage is TRBJ1-5; D is unresolved. Per the germline V gene, CDR1 is SGHKS and CDR2 is YYEKEE (reference sequence). The V end was cut by 2 bases, the J end by 1 base, with 10 bases between. This CDR3 is 15 amino acids long. The entire variable domain, with the rest obtained from reference TRBV5-5 and TRBJ1-5, is as follows: DAGVTQSPTHLIKTRGQQVTLRCSPISGHKSVSWYQQVLGQGPQFIFQYYEKEERGRGNFPDRFSARQFPNYSSELNVNALLLGDSALYLCASSFEGFSNQPQHFGDGTRLSIL.

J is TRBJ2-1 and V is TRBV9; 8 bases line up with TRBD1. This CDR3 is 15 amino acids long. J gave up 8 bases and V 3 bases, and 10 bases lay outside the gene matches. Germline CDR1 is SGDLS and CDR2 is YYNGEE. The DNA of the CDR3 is TGTGCCAGCAGCGCGGACAGGGTACGTACTGATGAGCAGTTCTTC. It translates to CASSADRVRTDEQFF.

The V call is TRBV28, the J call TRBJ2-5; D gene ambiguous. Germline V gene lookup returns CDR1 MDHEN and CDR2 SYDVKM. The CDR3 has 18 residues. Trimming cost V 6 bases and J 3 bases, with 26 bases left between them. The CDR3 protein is CASSEFRSLLEGKETQYF. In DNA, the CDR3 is TGTGCCAGCAGCGAATTTCGAAGCCTCCTAGAAGGAAAAGAGACCCAGTACTTC.

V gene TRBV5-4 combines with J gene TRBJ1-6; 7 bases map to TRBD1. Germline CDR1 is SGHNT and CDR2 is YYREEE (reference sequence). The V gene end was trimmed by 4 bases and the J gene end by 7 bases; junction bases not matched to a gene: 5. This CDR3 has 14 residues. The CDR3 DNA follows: TGTGCCAGCAGCACCAGGGGGGCGAATTCACCCCTCCACTTT. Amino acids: CASSTRGANSPLHF.

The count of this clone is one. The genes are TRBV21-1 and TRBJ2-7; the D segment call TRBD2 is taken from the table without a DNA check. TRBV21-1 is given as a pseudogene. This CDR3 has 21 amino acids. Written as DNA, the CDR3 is TGTGCCAGCAGCGAGAACAGCCCACAGCCTCCTAGCTCGGGGGAGACCTACGAGCAGTACTTC. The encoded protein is CASSENSPQPPSSGETYEQYF.

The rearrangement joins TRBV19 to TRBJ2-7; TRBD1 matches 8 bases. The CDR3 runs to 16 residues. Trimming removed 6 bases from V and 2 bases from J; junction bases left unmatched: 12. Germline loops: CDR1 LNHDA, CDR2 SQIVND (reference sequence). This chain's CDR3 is CASRSRAPTGAYEQYF. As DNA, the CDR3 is TGTGCCAGTAGATCAAGGGCACCGACAGGGGCCTACGAGCAGTACTTC.

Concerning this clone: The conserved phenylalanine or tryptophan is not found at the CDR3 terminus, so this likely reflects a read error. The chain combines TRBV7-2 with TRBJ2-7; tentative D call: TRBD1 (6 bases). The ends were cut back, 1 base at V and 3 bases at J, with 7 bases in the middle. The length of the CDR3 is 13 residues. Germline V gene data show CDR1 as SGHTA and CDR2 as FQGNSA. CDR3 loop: CASSLGDNYEQYL. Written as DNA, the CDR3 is TGTGCCAGCAGCTTAGGGGACAACTACGAGCAGTACCTC.

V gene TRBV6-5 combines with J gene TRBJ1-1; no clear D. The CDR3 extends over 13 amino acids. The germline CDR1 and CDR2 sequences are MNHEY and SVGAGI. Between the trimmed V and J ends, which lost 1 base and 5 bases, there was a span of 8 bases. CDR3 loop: CASSYFSGTEAFF. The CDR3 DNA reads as TGTGCCAGCAGTTACTTCTCCGGGACTGAAGCTTTCTTT.

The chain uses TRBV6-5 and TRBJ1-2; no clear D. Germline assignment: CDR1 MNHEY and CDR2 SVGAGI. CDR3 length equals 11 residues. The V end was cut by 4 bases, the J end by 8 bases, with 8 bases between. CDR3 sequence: CASSSGNGYTF. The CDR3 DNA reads TGTGCCAGCAGTTCAGGAAACGGCTACACCTTC.

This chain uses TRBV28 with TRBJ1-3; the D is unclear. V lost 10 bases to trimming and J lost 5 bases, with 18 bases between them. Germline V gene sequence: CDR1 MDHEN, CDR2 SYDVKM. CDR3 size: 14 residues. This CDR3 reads CATSTTALRNTIYF. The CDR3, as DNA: TGTGCCACCTCGACCACAGCTCTGAGAAACACCATATATTTT.

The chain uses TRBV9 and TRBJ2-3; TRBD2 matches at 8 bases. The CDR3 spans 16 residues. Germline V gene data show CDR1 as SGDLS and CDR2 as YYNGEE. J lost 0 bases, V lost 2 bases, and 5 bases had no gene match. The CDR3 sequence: CASSVKTSDSTDTQYF. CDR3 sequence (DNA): TGTGCCAGCAGCGTCAAGACTAGCGATAGCACAGATACGCAGTATTTT.

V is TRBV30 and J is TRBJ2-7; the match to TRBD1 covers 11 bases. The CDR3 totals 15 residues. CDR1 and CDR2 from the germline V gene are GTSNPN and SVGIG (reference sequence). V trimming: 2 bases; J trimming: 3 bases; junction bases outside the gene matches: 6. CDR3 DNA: TGTGCCTGGAGTCACCCGGGACAGGGGGGCTACGAGCAGTACTTC. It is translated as CAWSHPGQGGYEQYF.

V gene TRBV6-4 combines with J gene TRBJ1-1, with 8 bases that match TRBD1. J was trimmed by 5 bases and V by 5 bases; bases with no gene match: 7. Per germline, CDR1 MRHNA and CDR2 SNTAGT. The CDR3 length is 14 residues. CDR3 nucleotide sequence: TGTGCCAGCAGTCGACAGGGGTGGGGGACTGAAGCTTTCTTT. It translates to CASSRQGWGTEAFF.

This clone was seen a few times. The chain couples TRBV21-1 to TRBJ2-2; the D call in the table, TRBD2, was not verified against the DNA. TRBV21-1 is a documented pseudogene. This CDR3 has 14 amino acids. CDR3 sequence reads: CASRGQRNTGELFF. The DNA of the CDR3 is TGTGCCAGCAGAGGCCAGCGGAACACCGGGGAGCTGTTTTTT.

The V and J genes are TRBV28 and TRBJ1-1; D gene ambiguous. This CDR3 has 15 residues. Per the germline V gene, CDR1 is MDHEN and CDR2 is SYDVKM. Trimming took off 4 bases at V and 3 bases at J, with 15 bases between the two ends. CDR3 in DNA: TGTGCCAGCAGTTACTACAACGGGGAGGACACTGAAGCTTTCTTT. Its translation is CASSYYNGEDTEAFF.

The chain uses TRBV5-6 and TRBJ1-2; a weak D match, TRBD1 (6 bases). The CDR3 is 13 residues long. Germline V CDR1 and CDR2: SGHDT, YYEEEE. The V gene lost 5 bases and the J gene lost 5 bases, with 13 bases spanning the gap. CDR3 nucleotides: TGTGCCAGCAGTGGGGCGGGGGCGTATGGCTACACCTTC. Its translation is CASSGAGAYGYTF. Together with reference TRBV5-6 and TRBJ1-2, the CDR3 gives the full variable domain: DAGVTQSPTHLIKTRGQQVTLRCSPKSGHDTVSWYQQALGQGPQFIFQYYEEEERQRGNFPDRFSGHQFPNYSSELNVNALLLGDSALYLCASSGAGAYGYTFGSGTRLTVV.